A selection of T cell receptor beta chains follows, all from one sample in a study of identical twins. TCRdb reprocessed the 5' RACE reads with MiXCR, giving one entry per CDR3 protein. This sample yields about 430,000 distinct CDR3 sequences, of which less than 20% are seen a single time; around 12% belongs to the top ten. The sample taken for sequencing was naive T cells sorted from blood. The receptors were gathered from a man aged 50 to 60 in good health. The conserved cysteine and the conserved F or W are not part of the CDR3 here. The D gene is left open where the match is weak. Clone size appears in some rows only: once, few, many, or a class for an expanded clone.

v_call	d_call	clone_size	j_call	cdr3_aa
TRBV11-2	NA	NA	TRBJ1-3	ASSLGPHRDGNTIY
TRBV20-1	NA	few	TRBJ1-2	SAAGSTTGYT
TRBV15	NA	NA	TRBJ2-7	ATSTHRDLVIKVQY
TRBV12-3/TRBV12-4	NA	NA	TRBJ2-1	ASSFPPTGLLGEQF
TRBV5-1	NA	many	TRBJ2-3	ASSPWGRSTDTQY
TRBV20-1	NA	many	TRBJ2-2	SARAGANTGELF
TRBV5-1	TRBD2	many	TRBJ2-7	ASSFLAGGYEQY
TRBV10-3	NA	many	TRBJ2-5	AISDSGGLSPAETQY
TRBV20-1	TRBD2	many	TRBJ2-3	SASGRAGPRTDTQY
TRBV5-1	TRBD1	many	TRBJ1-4	ASSLDGQGVIEKLF